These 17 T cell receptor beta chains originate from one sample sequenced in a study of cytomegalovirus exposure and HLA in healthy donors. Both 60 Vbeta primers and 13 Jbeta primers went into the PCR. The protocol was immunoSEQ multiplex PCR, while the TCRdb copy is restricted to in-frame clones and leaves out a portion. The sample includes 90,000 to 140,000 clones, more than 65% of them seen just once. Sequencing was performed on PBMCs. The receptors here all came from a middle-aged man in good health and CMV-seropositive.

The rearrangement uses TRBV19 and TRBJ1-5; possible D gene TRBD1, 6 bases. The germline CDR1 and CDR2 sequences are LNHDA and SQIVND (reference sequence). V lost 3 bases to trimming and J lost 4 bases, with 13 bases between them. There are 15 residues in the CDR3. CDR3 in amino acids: CASSIWVQGNQPQHF. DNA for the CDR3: TGTGCCAGTAGTATTTGGGTCCAGGGGAATCAGCCCCAGCATTTT.

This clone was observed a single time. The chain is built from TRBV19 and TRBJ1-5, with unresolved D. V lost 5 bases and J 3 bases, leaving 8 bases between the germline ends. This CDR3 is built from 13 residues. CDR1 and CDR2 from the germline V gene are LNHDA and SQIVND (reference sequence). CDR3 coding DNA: TGTGCCAGTAGTGGGAGTTTCAATCAGCCCCAGCATTTT. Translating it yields CASSGSFNQPQHF.

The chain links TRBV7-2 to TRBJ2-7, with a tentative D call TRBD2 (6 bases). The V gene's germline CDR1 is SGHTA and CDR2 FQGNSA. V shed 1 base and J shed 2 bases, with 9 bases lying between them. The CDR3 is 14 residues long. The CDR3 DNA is TGTGCCAGCAGCTTAGTGGGACTTGCCTACGAGCAGTACTTC. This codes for CASSLVGLAYEQYF.

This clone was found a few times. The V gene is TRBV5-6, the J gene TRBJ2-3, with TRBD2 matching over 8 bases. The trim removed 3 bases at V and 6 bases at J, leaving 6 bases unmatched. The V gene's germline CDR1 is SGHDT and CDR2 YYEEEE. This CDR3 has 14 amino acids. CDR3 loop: CASSSGTSPDTQYF. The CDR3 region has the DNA TGTGCCAGCAGCTCCGGGACTAGTCCCGATACGCAGTATTTT.

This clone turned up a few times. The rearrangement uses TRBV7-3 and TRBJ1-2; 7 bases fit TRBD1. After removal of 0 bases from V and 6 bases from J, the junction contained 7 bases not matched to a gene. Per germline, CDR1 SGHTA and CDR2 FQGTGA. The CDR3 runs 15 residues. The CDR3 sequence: CASSLTSGGKHGYTF. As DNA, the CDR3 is TGTGCCAGCAGCTTAACGTCAGGGGGTAAACATGGCTACACCTTC.

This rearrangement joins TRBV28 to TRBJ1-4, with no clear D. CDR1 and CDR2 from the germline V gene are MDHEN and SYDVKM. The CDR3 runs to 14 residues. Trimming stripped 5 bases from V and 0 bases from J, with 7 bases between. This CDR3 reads CASSTAATNEKLFF. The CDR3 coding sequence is TGTGCCAGCAGTACAGCAGCAACTAATGAAAAACTGTTTTTT. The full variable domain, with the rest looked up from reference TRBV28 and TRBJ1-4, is DVKVTQSSRYLVKRTGEKVFLECVQDMDHENMFWYRQDPGLGLRLIYFSYDVKMKEKGDIPEGYSVSREKKERFSLILESASTNQTSMYLCASSTAATNEKLFFGSGTQLSVL.

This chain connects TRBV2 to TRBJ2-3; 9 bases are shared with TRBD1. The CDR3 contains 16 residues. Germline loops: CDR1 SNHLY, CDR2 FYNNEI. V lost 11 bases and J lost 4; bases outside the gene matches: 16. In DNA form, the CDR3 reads TGTGCCCAGCACGGCGGGGACAGGGTGGCGTCAGATACGCAGTATTTT. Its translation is CAQHGGDRVASDTQYF.

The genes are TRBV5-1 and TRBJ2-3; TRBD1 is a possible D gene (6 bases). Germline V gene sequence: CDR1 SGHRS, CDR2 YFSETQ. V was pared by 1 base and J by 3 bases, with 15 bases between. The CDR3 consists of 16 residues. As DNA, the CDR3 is TGCGCCAGCAGCTTGATGGACAGCCGGAGGACAGATACGCAGTATTTT. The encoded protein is CASSLMDSRRTDTQYF.

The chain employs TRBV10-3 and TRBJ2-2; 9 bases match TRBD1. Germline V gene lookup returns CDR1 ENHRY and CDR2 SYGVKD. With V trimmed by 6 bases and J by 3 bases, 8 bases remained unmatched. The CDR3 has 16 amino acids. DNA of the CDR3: TGTGCCATCAGGCCCGGGACAGGGAGGTACACCGGGGAGCTGTTTTTT. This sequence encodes CAIRPGTGRYTGELFF.

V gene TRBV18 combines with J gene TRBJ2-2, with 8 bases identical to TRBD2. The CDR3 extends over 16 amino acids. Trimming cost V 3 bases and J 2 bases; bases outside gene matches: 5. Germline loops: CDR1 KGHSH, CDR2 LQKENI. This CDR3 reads CASSPASGGNTGELFF. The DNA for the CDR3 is TGTGCCAGCTCACCGGCAAGCGGGGGAAACACCGGGGAGCTGTTTTTT.

DNA for the CDR3: TGTGCCAGCAGTTCCGGGGATGAGCAGTTCTTC. Its translation: CASSSGDEQFF. V and J are TRBV7-9 and TRBJ2-1; a possible D gene is TRBD2 (5 bases). Germline CDR1 and CDR2: SEHNR and FQNEAQ (reference sequence). CDR3 length equals 11 residues. Trimming left V 6 bases short and J 8 bases short, with 8 bases between.

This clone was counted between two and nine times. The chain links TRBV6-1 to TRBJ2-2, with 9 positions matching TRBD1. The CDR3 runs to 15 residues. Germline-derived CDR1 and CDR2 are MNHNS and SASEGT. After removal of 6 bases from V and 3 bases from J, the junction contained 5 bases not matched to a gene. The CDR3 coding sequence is TGTGCCAGCAGCTCGGGACAGGGAGACACCGGGGAGCTGTTTTTT. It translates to CASSSGQGDTGELFF.

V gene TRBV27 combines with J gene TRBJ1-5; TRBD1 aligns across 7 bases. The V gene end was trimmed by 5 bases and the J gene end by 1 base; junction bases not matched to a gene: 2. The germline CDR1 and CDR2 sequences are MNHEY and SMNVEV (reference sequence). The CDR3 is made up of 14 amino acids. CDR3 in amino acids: CASSVTGSNQPQHF. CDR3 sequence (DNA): TGTGCCAGCAGTGTGACAGGGAGCAATCAGCCCCAGCATTTT.

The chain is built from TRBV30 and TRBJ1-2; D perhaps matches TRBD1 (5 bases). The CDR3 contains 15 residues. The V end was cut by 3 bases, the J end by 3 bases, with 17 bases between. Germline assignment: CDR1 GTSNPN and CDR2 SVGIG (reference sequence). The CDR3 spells CAWSRGGGRDYGYTF. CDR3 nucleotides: TGTGCCTGGAGCCGTGGGGGGGGACGAGACTATGGCTACACCTTC.

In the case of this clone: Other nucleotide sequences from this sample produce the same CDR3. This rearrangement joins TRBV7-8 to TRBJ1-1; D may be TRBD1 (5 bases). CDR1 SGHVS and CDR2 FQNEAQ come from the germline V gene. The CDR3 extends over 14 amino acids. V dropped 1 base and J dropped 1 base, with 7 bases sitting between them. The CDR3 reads CASSLVGQNTEAFF. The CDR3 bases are TGTGCCAGCAGCTTAGTCGGACAGAACACTGAAGCTTTCTTT.

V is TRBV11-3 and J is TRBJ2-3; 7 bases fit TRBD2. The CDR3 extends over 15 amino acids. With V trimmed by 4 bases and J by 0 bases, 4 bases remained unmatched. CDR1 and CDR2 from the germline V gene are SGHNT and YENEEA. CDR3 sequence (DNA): TGTGCCAGCAGCTCCCTAGCGGATAGCACAGATACGCAGTATTTT. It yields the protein CASSSLADSTDTQYF.

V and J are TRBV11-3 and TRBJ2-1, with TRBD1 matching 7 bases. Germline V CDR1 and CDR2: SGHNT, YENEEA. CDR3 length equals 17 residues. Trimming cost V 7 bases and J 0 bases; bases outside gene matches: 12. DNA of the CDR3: TGTGCCAGCACCCAGGAGACAGGGCGGACCTCCTACAATGAGCAGTTCTTC. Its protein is CASTQETGRTSYNEQFF.